This T cell receptor (beta chain) emerged from a study of CD8 T cells in ankylosing spondylitis (dated 2017 in TCRdb). With respect to the entire study: T cell receptor beta repertoires were profiled in healthy donors and ankylosing spondylitis patients so that disease-linked TCR variants could be found. The whole study cohort included 108 healthy donors and over 20 ankylosing spondylitis patients. Peripheral blood samples were taken, and synovial fluid was additionally collected from ankylosing spondylitis patients. What the research found in general, with its limitations: The disease-linked clones were reported as significantly enriched in matched synovial fluid samples from ankylosing spondylitis patients. Blood from ankylosing spondylitis patients appeared to be characterized by a TCR beta motif made up of seven or eight highly homologous amino acid variants. A CD8+ phenotype was shown by the disease-linked clones, which were found at relatively low frequencies in peripheral blood. Some motif variants had previously been reported in the synovial fluid and blood of reactive arthritis patients, which suggests shared mechanisms of disease initiation.

The CDR3 sequence holds 13 residues, the cysteine and phenylalanine included. Only CDR3 DNA remains: 39 bases, in frame from the first base. Between the V and J ends, shortened by 2 bases and 3 bases respectively, the junction contains 7 bases. Ten or more counts support this clonotype. It lacks a known antigen. No base quality values were provided; no much bigger clone lies one nucleotide off. The reads were generated on an Illumina HiSeq 2500. TCR beta libraries were prepared by quantitative 5'-RACE with molecular barcodes. As for the authors' bioinformatics: A new computational method based on a probabilistic model of VDJ rearrangement was used to identify disease-linked TCR variants. TCRdb itself trimmed the public reads at Q25 with fastp, ran MiXCR and retained productive beta chains. Rows matching on CDR3 protein sequence are summarized as one entry with the most common DNA and genes. In this record, the V and J calls reflect TCRdb's handling and not the investigators' own analysis. A total of 450,000 to 550,000 distinct CDR3 sequences appear in this sample, under 5.5% of them only once. The top ten clones comprise around 3.4% of the sample.

The sequence joins TRBV12-3 or TRBV12-4 to TRBJ1-2; the D gene is perhaps TRBD1, from 5 matching bases. This receptor was identified in a male donor with ankylosing spondylitis. Material: blood, either unsorted or a sorted T cell fraction (not recorded which). CDR3 loop: CASSLPGHYGYTF. The nucleotides read TGTGCCAGCAGTTTACCGGGGCACTATGGCTACACCTTC.